The present TCR beta chain was sequenced within a study of T cells in localized non-small cell lung cancer. Assay: immunoSEQ multiplex PCR; the TCRdb copy retains only in-frame clones and omits some. The repertoire holds tens of thousands of clones, with approximately 87% as singletons. The V end lost 1 base, the J end lost 0 bases, and 10 bases lay between the germline ends. Germline V gene sequence: CDR1 LNHDA, CDR2 SQIVND (reference sequence). The CDR3 contains 16 residues. The input for sequencing was peripheral blood, taken before any cancer treatment. The chain joins TRBV19 to TRBJ1-3, with D hard to call. The clonotype was recovered from a male donor at least 60 years old with stage III squamous cell lung carcinoma. The chain's CDR3 is CASSIGGKSSGNTIYF. DNA for the CDR3: TGTGCCAGTAGTATAGGAGGAAAGAGCTCTGGAAACACCATATATTTT. Based on the CDR3 plus reference TRBV19 and TRBJ1-3, the full variable domain is DGGITQSPKYLFRKEGQNVTLSCEQNLNHDAMYWYRQDPGQGLRLIYYSQIVNDFQKGDIAEGYSVSREKKESFPLTVTSAQKNPTAFYLCASSIGGKSSGNTIYFGEGSWLTVV.